The 8 T cell receptor beta chains reported below all come from one sample, sequenced in a study of vaccination and CD4 T cells after COVID-19. At the Johns Hopkins FTIC core, DNA taken from cultured CD4+ T cells was sequenced by way of the Oncomine TCR Beta short-read assay. TCRdb reprocessed the PCR reads with MiXCR, giving one entry per CDR3 protein. The table lists around 26,000 distinct CDR3 sequences, 55% to 70% of them singletons. The treatment here: roughly nine-day PBMC culture with coronavirus spike peptide pools or control peptides (ViraFEST assay). No antigen has been assigned to these receptors. What was sequenced was CD4+ T cells from blood, cultured in vitro. The receptors come from a human donor who had recovered from COVID-19.

V and J are TRBV7-2 and TRBJ2-3; D remains ambiguous. Trimming took off 1 base at V and 5 bases at J, with 10 bases between the two ends. Germline CDR1 SGHTA, CDR2 FQGNSA. The CDR3 contains 14 residues. CDR3 loop: CASSLERAKDTQYF. Here the CDR3 DNA reads TGTGCCAGCAGCTTAGAACGCGCTAAAGATACGCAGTATTTT.

This clonotype was recorded once. The chain couples TRBV9 to TRBJ2-7; TRBD1 matches 10 bases. Germline CDR1 is SGDLS and CDR2 is YYNGEE. The CDR3 is 15 amino acids. The trim removed 2 bases at V and 4 bases at J, leaving 6 bases unmatched. CDR3 residues: CASSVAPGQGYEQYF. The CDR3 DNA follows: TGTGCCAGCAGCGTTGCCCCGGGACAGGGGTACGAGCAGTACTTC. Complete variable domain (other parts from reference TRBV9 and TRBJ2-7): DSGVTQTPKHLITATGQRVTLRCSPRSGDLSVYWYQQSLDQGLQFLIQYYNGEERAKGNILERFSAQQFPDLHSELNLSSLELGDSALYFCASSVAPGQGYEQYFGPGTRLTVT.

The chain is built from TRBV30 and TRBJ1-2; D gene unclear. Trimming left V 2 bases short and J 2 bases short, with 6 bases between. The CDR3 contains 12 residues. Germline loops: CDR1 GTSNPN, CDR2 SVGIG (reference sequence). As DNA, the CDR3 is TGTGCCTGGAGTAGAACAAACTATGGCTACACCTTC. This codes for CAWSRTNYGYTF.

This sequence joins TRBV20-1 and TRBJ1-6; possible D gene TRBD1, 5 bases. V was cut by 2 bases and J by 7 bases, with 15 bases left in between. This CDR3 spans 15 amino acids. Germline V CDR1 and CDR2: DFQATT, SNEGSKA (reference sequence). The CDR3 is CSARPGSGGNSPLHF. For the CDR3, the DNA is TGCAGTGCTAGACCGGGCTCGGGGGGGAATTCACCCCTCCACTTT.

This clonotype was recorded a few times. DNA of the CDR3: TGCGCCAGCAGCCCGGCCCAGGAGGGAAGGAATGGCTACACCTTC. It encodes CASSPAQEGRNGYTF. The rearrangement uses TRBV4-1 and TRBJ1-2; the D is unclear. This CDR3 comprises 15 residues. Trimming took 4 bases from V and 6 from J, leaving 18 bases between them. The germline V gene has CDR1 MGHRA and CDR2 YSYEKL.

The chain uses TRBV28 and TRBJ2-7; D is perhaps TRBD1 or TRBD2 (6 bases each). The CDR3 is 15 amino acids. CDR1 is MDHEN, CDR2 SYDVKM, per germline. The V gene lost 7 bases and the J gene lost 3 bases, with 19 bases spanning the gap. The CDR3 nucleotides are TGTGCCAGCATTTCACAGGGAGGCGGAAGCTACGAGCAGTACTTC. Translated: CASISQGGGSYEQYF.

The chain is built from TRBV5-1 and TRBJ1-1; a possible D gene is TRBD1 (6 bases). CDR1 and CDR2 from the germline V gene are SGHRS and YFSETQ. The CDR3 is 14 residues long. V lost 3 bases to trimming and J lost 10 bases, with 19 bases between them. The CDR3 DNA sequence: TGCGCCAGCAGCTCCACTTTGACAGGTACGGGAGCTTTCTTT. Protein product: CASSSTLTGTGAFF.

This chain connects TRBV20-1 to TRBJ1-2; D ambiguous. This CDR3 comprises 15 residues. Trimming cost V 1 base and J 1 base, with 13 bases left between them. CDR1 is DFQATT, CDR2 SNEGSKA, per germline (reference sequence). CDR3 amino acids: CSARALMGFNYGYTF. The CDR3 bases are TGCAGTGCTAGAGCTCTTATGGGTTTTAACTATGGCTACACCTTC.